This paragraph reports one T cell receptor (beta chain). This clonotype was observed a few times. Its antigen is unknown. No base qualities exist here, and no much larger clone lies one base off it. Library construction relied on 5' RACE. The sequencing machine was an Illumina HiSeq 2500. A second roughly 6 to 11 cycle PCR used a sample-barcoded 5' primer and a J-beta primer mix. Each TCR beta cDNA molecule received a unique molecular identifier from a template-switch 5' adaptor carrying 12 random nucleotides. At least 2.5 million CDR3-containing paired-end reads were obtained from each sample. First-strand cDNA synthesis was performed from all RNA using the Mint cDNA synthesis kit, with priming by a TRBC-specific oligonucleotide. After uracil-DNA glycosylase treatment, a first 18-cycle PCR used universal primers M1SS and BC2_uni_R on all cDNA. Processing in the source paper ran as follows. For normalization, 1 million high-quality reads, each with a distinct molecular identifier, were randomly selected from each sample. Instead of being binned into consensus sequences, reads that shared molecular identifiers were thrown out. MiTCR, run with a Q25 quality threshold and the strictest error-elimination algorithm, handled CDR3 identification, clonotype clustering and error correction. Lower-bound total TCR beta diversity was estimated with a nonparametric unseen species model using Euler transformation. The public reads were reanalyzed by TCRdb: fastp trimming at Q25, MiXCR alignment, in-frame beta chains only. For every CDR3 protein sequence, its rows merge into one entry that carries the most common genes and DNA. The V and J calls here are based on TCRdb, not the publication. A total of around 520,000 distinct CDR3 sequences appear in this sample, around a quarter of them only once. The ten most abundant clones make up approximately 3.6% of the sample.

The donors were around 39 Caucasian individuals from Russia, aged about 6 to 95 years, who were systemically healthy. Each donor gave about 9.7 milliliters of peripheral blood, drawn into EDTA-treated Vacutainer tubes. Ficoll-Paque density-gradient centrifugation was used to isolate PBMCs, with at least 7 million obtained per sample. Trizol reagent was used to extract total RNA from the PBMCs, yielding at least 6 micrograms per sample. For every donor, flow cytometry on a PBMC aliquot measured the percentage of naive CD45RAhigh/CD27high T cells. The data were taken from a study of blood T cells in healthy people across ages (dated by TCRdb to the mid-2010s). The study in broad terms: In model experiments, template switching captured roughly one uniquely barcoded TCR beta cDNA molecule for every two T cells. Using deep sequencing normalized with unique cDNA molecular identifiers, the study measured how TCR beta repertoire diversity changes with age. For two donors (one aged 18 to 29 and one aged 80 or older), the study analyzed two additional independent replicas of 1 million unique cDNA reads from the same blood draw. Donors were grouped into four age groups: young (average roughly 17 years), middle-aged (around 39), aged (around 60) and long-lived (around 80). What the research found in general, with its limitations: Conclusive comparison of naive and antigen-experienced compartments was prevented by the profiling of bulk unsorted PBMCs. As age increased, observed TCR beta diversity per million T cells dropped in a roughly linear way, and a significant reduction was already evident by age 40. The long-lived group showed more naive CD4+ T cells, fewer expanded clones and increased TCR diversity than the aged group, suggesting age selection. A strong correlation was found between observed TCR beta diversity and the percentage of naive T cells measured by flow cytometry. Total diversity estimates from one million sequenced T cells were considered lower bounds and underestimates. Because donor CMV infection status was unknown, age-related changes in expanded clonotypes were potentially confounded.

CDR1 and CDR2 are drawn from the germline V gene: MGHRA, YSYEKL. Trimmed from V: 0 bases; trimmed from J: 8 bases; junction bases lacking a gene match: 15. The CDR3 goes from the cysteine to the phenylalanine over 18 residues. Just the 54-base CDR3 DNA is kept, in frame starting at base 1. The sample also formed part of further work on T cells of mothers and their children. The second study's paper adds: The donors were nine systemically healthy Caucasian individuals, made up of three mothers and their six children. cDNA synthesis used all of the extracted RNA, with 1.5 ug of RNA in each 15 ul reaction. In the second PCR, the M1S primer introduced both the sample barcodes and 2-4 random nucleotides. Over 8.5 million TCR beta CDR3 reads were obtained for each mother, and approximately 3 million reads were obtained for each child. Thymic selection similarly shapes TCR recombination output in related and unrelated pairs, with minor effect from inherited differences. Normalized repertoire overlap was always slightly but never significantly higher in related than unrelated mother-child pairs. With a sensitivity of around 97 clones per million clonotypes, no persistent microchimeric T cell clones were detected. In the study, deep NGS was used to compare the TCR beta repertoires of mothers and children, and features distinguishing related mother-child pairs from unrelated individuals were sought. The mean age was roughly 44 +/- 4 years for the mothers and about 12 +/- 4 years for the children. Libraries were sequenced on Illumina HiSeq 2000 with 100+100 nt paired-end reads after adapter ligation with NEBNext reagents. To avoid cross-contamination, the mother libraries and the child libraries were prepared a month apart and sequenced in separate runs. For each donor, somewhere between about 450,000 and 2,200,000 distinct TCR beta clonotypes were identified. Naive TCR beta clonotypes were estimated from low-frequency clonotypes matched to each donor's FACS-determined naive share, without sorting.

The V gene is TRBV4-1 and the J gene is TRBJ2-1, with 8 bases matching TRBD1. The specimen sequenced was blood. This clonotype was sampled from a boy aged 2 to 10 in good health. In nucleotide form, the sequence is TGCGCCAGCAGCCAAGAAGGGGTCCCGGGACAGGTGGTGGATGAGCAGTTCTTC. Translated, this gives CASSQEGVPGQVVDEQFF.